This T cell receptor beta chain was observed in a study of blood T cell repertoires in COVID-19. Study information: Nucleic acid was either cDNA or gDNA, and it came from T cells, B-cell-depleted T cells, or PBMCs.

Germline V gene data show CDR1 as MGHRA and CDR2 as YSYEKL. V was clipped by 4 bases and J by 4 bases; unmatched bases: 7. The CDR3 spans 15 residues. Here immunoSEQ multiplex PCR was the method, and the copy in TCRdb shows in-frame clones only, minus some. The table lists more than 250,000 clones, approximately 90% of them singletons. This receptor was taken from a man between 18 and 29 years old with active or convalescent COVID-19. The V call is TRBV4-1, the J call TRBJ1-3; 7 bases map to TRBD1. The source material was peripheral blood. The CDR3 DNA is TGCGCCAGCAGCCTAACGACAGGGATGGGAAACACCATATATTTT. Its translation is CASSLTTGMGNTIYF.